This is a list of T cell receptor beta chains from one sample in a study of T cell responses to AZD1222 COVID-19 vaccine. Sequenced by immunoSEQ multiplex PCR; TCRdb stores in-frame clones only, minus some. The table lists about 130,000 clones, about 93% of them singletons. The sample consisted of peripheral blood, taken on day 0 of AZD1222 vaccination. These receptors were obtained from an adult in good health. Each CDR3 is given with its conserved first and last residue. The order of the fields is V gene, D gene, J gene, clone size, CDR3 protein, CDR3 DNA. A D gene is named only where the DNA matches it firmly. For some rows the clone size is stated as once, few or many, or as a class when expanded; others skip it.

TRBV7-2	NA	TRBJ2-7	NA	CASSLGDFYYEQYF	TGTGCCAGCAGCTTAGGGGATTTCTACTACGAGCAGTACTTC
TRBV14	NA	TRBJ1-2	NA	CASSHANYGYTF	TGTGCCAGCAGCCACGCCAACTATGGCTACACCTTC
TRBV7-2	NA	TRBJ1-2	once	CASSLVLDYGYTF	TGTGCCAGCAGCTTAGTACTTGACTATGGCTACACCTTC
TRBV13	NA	TRBJ1-1	NA	CASSLSRYDGAFF	TGTGCCAGCAGCTTAAGCAGGTACGATGGAGCTTTCTTT
TRBV18	NA	TRBJ1-2	NA	CASSLGAGKDYGYTF	TGTGCCAGCTCCCTCGGGGCAGGGAAGGACTATGGCTACACCTTC
TRBV3-1/TRBV3-2	TRBD1	TRBJ1-1	NA	CASSQAGQGNTEAFF	TGTGCCAGCAGCCAAGCTGGACAGGGTAACACTGAAGCTTTCTTT
TRBV6-5	NA	TRBJ1-5	NA	CASSWGYNQPQHF	TGTGCCAGCAGTTGGGGATACAATCAGCCCCAGCATTTT
TRBV5-1	NA	TRBJ1-3	NA	CASSPTQGHTIYF	TGCGCCAGCAGCCCTACTCAGGGACACACCATATATTTT
TRBV12-3/TRBV12-4	NA	TRBJ1-3	NA	CASSLVGGNTIYF	TGTGCCAGCAGTTTAGTCGGGGGAAACACCATATATTTT
TRBV2	NA	TRBJ1-5	NA	CASSDRAPNQPQHF	TGTGCCAGCAGTGACAGGGCCCCAAATCAGCCCCAGCATTTT
TRBV5-1	NA	TRBJ2-7	NA	CASSLAQLDYEQYF	TGCGCCAGCAGCTTGGCACAATTAGACTACGAGCAGTACTTC
TRBV10-2	TRBD2	TRBJ2-3	NA	CASSELAGDSTDTQYF	TGCGCCAGCAGTGAGTTGGCGGGGGATTCCACAGATACGCAGTATTTT
TRBV10-3	TRBD2	TRBJ2-2	NA	CAISAGLAGLNTGELFF	TGTGCCATCAGTGCCGGACTAGCGGGACTAAACACCGGGGAGCTGTTTTTT
TRBV19	NA	TRBJ1-1	NA	CASSQGVGTEAFF	TGTGCCAGTAGTCAGGGTGTTGGAACTGAAGCTTTCTTT
TRBV27	NA	TRBJ1-6	NA	CASSPGGVSSPLHF	TGTGCCAGCAGTCCCGGGGGGGTTAGTTCACCCCTCCACTTT
TRBV14	NA	TRBJ1-2	few	CASSQSPGRSEGGIGYGYTF	TGTGCCAGCAGCCAGTCTCCGGGACGCTCGGAGGGAGGCATAGGGTATGGCTACACCTTC
TRBV4-2	NA	TRBJ1-5	NA	CASSQARGGNQPQHF	TGTGCCAGCAGCCAAGCTAGGGGGGGAAATCAGCCCCAGCATTTT
TRBV2	NA	TRBJ2-7	NA	CASSIRTEAYEQYF	TGTGCCAGCAGTATACGGACAGAAGCCTACGAGCAGTACTTC
TRBV10-2	TRBD1	TRBJ1-2	NA	CASSSGQGVGSYGYTF	TGCGCCAGCAGTTCCGGACAGGGAGTGGGGTCCTATGGCTACACCTTC
TRBV7-9	NA	TRBJ2-5	NA	CASSLVSVRETQYF	TGTGCCAGCAGCTTAGTTAGCGTGCGAGAGACCCAGTACTTC
TRBV6-1	NA	TRBJ2-5	NA	CASSELRETQYF	TGTGCCAGCAGTGAACTCCGAGAGACCCAGTACTTC
TRBV9	NA	TRBJ2-1	NA	CASSGTDGTYNEQFF	TGTGCCAGCAGCGGGACGGACGGAACCTACAATGAGCAGTTCTTC
TRBV27	NA	TRBJ2-1	NA	CASSSDSPINEQFF	TGTGCCAGCAGTTCGGACAGCCCGATCAATGAGCAGTTCTTC
TRBV5-5	NA	TRBJ2-1	NA	CASSFLMGNEQFF	TGTGCCAGCAGCTTCCTGATGGGGAATGAGCAGTTCTTC
TRBV4-1	NA	TRBJ2-7	NA	CASSQIGSYEQYF	TGCGCCAGCAGCCAAATAGGGTCCTACGAGCAGTACTTC
TRBV6-4	NA	TRBJ1-1	few	CASSAELNTEAFF	TGTGCCAGCAGTGCAGAGTTGAACACTGAAGCTTTCTTT
TRBV6-1	NA	TRBJ1-5	once	CASSEPGISNQPQHF	TGTGCCAGCAGTGAACCCGGGATTAGCAATCAGCCCCAGCATTTT
TRBV6-1	NA	TRBJ1-3	NA	CASSEEILGYGNTIYF	TGTGCCAGCAGTGAAGAGATTTTGGGTTATGGAAACACCATATATTTT
TRBV5-1	TRBD1	TRBJ1-2	NA	CASSFGQGDGYTF	TGCGCCAGCAGCTTTGGACAGGGGGACGGCTACACCTTC
TRBV13	NA	TRBJ1-1	NA	CASIGGNTEAFF	TGTGCCAGCATCGGGGGGAACACTGAAGCTTTCTTT